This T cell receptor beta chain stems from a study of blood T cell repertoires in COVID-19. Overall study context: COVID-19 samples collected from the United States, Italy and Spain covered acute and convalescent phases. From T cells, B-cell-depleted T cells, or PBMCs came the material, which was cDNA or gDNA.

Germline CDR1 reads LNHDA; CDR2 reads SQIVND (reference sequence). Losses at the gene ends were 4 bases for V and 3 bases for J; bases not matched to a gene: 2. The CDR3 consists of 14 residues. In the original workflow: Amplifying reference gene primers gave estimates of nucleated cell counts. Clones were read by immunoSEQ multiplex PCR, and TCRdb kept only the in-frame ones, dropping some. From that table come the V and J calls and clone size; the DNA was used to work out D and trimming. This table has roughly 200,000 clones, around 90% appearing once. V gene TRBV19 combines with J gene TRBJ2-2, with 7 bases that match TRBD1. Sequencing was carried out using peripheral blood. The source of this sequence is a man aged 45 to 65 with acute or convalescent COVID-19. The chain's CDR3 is CASSRDRYTGELFF. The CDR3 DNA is TGTGCCAGTAGTAGGGACAGATACACCGGGGAGCTGTTTTTT. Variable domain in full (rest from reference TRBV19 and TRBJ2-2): DGGITQSPKYLFRKEGQNVTLSCEQNLNHDAMYWYRQDPGQGLRLIYYSQIVNDFQKGDIAEGYSVSREKKESFPLTVTSAQKNPTAFYLCASSRDRYTGELFFGEGSRLTVL.